This is a list of T cell receptor beta chains from one sample in a study of T cells after yellow fever vaccination. TCRdb ran MiXCR on the 5' RACE reads and lists one entry per CDR3 protein. Of about 630,000 distinct CDR3 sequences in the sample, 12% were seen once. Sequencing was performed on PBMCs, taken on the day of the yellow fever booster vaccination. Every receptor here comes from a man under 40 who received the YFV17D yellow fever vaccine. CDR3s leave out the opening cysteine and the closing phenylalanine or tryptophan. D genes are given only for firm matches.

V gene,J gene,D gene,CDR3 protein
TRBV12-3/TRBV12-4,TRBJ1-5,-,ASSLSVGGNQPQH
TRBV14,TRBJ2-5,-,ASSQDLGTQY
TRBV5-1,TRBJ2-3,-,ASSLGGHTDTQY
TRBV6-1,TRBJ2-7,TRBD1,ASTPGQGSYEQY
TRBV7-2,TRBJ2-3,-,ASSSTRERGDTQY
TRBV20-1,TRBJ1-6,-,SARVTVLNSPLH
TRBV5-1,TRBJ2-5,TRBD2,ASGTLAGAGETQY
TRBV19,TRBJ1-6,TRBD1,ASIQDRVMNSPLH
TRBV29-1,TRBJ2-1,-,SVENKGYGSYNEQF
TRBV20-1,TRBJ2-7,-,SATDSSYKQY
TRBV7-9,TRBJ2-1,TRBD2,ASSLRTSGRALLF
TRBV5-4,TRBJ2-3,TRBD2,ASSQRLAGATDTQY
TRBV30,TRBJ1-2,-,GGMANYGYT
TRBV2,TRBJ2-5,TRBD2,ASSEYGRGQETQY
TRBV20-1,TRBJ2-1,-,SARDWGGASNEQF
TRBV9,TRBJ2-7,-,ASSVQQGYEQY
TRBV6-1,TRBJ2-3,-,ASSSPRGLSNTQY
TRBV20-1,TRBJ2-7,-,SARDFQKQGTYEQY
TRBV29-1,TRBJ2-6,-,SAEDPYTGANVLT
TRBV5-4,TRBJ2-5,-,ASSTRGGQETQY
TRBV7-2,TRBJ2-1,TRBD2,ASTRGTNNEQF
TRBV20-1,TRBJ1-1,-,SASPGGPLPEAF
TRBV10-3,TRBJ2-3,TRBD2,AISLGLAGTSASTDTQY
TRBV20-1,TRBJ2-1,-,SASRLAWDEQF
TRBV4-3,TRBJ2-1,-,ASSQDSYEQF
TRBV5-6,TRBJ2-7,-,ASSLRHYYEQY
TRBV7-9,TRBJ2-1,TRBD2,ASTIILAALGNEQF
TRBV7-2,TRBJ2-3,TRBD1,ASSLSRGRTDTQY
TRBV4-2,TRBJ2-1,-,ASSRAGTLQEQF
TRBV20-1,TRBJ2-7,TRBD2,SASKAGGYEQY
TRBV7-2,TRBJ2-1,-,ASSGQAVYNEQF
TRBV6-4,TRBJ1-2,-,ASRPLPQGDYGYT
TRBV19,TRBJ2-1,-,ASRSGVTGYNEQF
TRBV6-1,TRBJ1-5,-,ASSPNRDPVNQPQH
TRBV5-6,TRBJ2-1,TRBD2,ASSLTGTSEYNEQF
TRBV5-4,TRBJ2-3,TRBD1,ASSLDRGALTKDTQY
TRBV7-2,TRBJ2-3,-,ASSSPPTTDTQY
TRBV20-1,TRBJ2-3,-,SVLRADTQY
TRBV7-9,TRBJ2-7,-,ASSRGPKSDEQY
TRBV23-1,TRBJ2-5,TRBD1,ASRPPGDRGRETQY
TRBV29-1,TRBJ2-1,-,SASRLAVINEQF
TRBV6-2/TRBV6-3,TRBJ1-6,-,ASTGHWDSPLH
TRBV29-1,TRBJ2-3,-,SVVRPTGRTDTQY
TRBV7-2,TRBJ2-3,-,ASSFLVGDTQY
TRBV11-2,TRBJ1-5,-,ASSLVDGRNQPQH
TRBV6-7,TRBJ2-1,TRBD2,ASREGLAGSEQF
TRBV30,TRBJ1-1,-,AWRYPRGGRTEAF
TRBV24-1,TRBJ2-7,-,ATSGSVSALDEQY
TRBV7-6,TRBJ2-3,TRBD2,ASSLEPGTSGSTDTQY
TRBV5-6,TRBJ2-3,-,ASSPPWGGADTQY
TRBV9,TRBJ2-1,TRBD2,ASSGGSLDEQF
TRBV29-1,TRBJ2-3,-,SVVKFTDTQY
TRBV28,TRBJ2-1,-,ASSPSGDNEQF
TRBV20-1,TRBJ2-1,TRBD2,SAREVSGSGNEQF
TRBV20-1,TRBJ2-1,-,SARDEMRSYNEQF
TRBV28,TRBJ2-1,-,ASSSMDLSGLYNEQF
TRBV9,TRBJ1-2,-,ASSPTDTYGYT
TRBV27,TRBJ2-1,-,ASGIAYNEQF